The 25 T cell receptor beta chains below come from one sample, sequenced in a study of blood T cell repertoires in COVID-19. The protocol was immunoSEQ multiplex PCR, while the TCRdb copy is restricted to in-frame clones and leaves out a portion. The table includes under 130,000 clones, roughly 81% detected once. Sequenced: peripheral blood. These receptors came from a woman in her seventies with acute or convalescent COVID-19.

This chain joins TRBV28 and TRBJ1-5, with 8 bases matching TRBD1. The trim removed 2 bases at V and 4 bases at J, leaving 4 bases unmatched. Germline-derived CDR1 and CDR2 are MDHEN and SYDVKM. This CDR3 spans 15 amino acids. CDR3 sequence: CASSLRGTGNQPQHF. The CDR3 coding sequence is TGTGCCAGCAGTTTACGGGGGACAGGAAATCAGCCCCAGCATTTT.

The chain has TRBV2 and TRBJ1-2; tentatively, D is TRBD1 (6 bases). Trimming removed 4 bases from V and 7 bases from J, with 13 bases in between. CDR3 size: 13 residues. The germline gives CDR1 SNHLY, CDR2 FYNNEI. This CDR3 is CASSAQGVAGYTF. The CDR3 bases are TGTGCCAGCAGTGCACAGGGTGTGGCTGGCTACACCTTC.

The J gene is TRBJ2-7, the V gene TRBV6-5; D is perhaps TRBD2 (5 bases). Trimming pared 10 bases from V and 6 bases from J, leaving 19 bases between. Germline CDR1 MNHEY, CDR2 SVGAGI. The CDR3 consists of 13 residues. CDR3 amino acids: CATNPRVPSEQYF. CDR3 sequence (DNA): TGTGCCACCAACCCGAGGGTTCCCTCCGAGCAGTACTTC.

The chain is built from TRBV27 and TRBJ1-2; D is perhaps TRBD1 (6 bases). V was cut by 3 bases and J by 7 bases, with 18 bases left in between. The CDR3 runs to 15 residues. Germline V lookup: CDR1 MNHEY, CDR2 SMNVEV (reference sequence). The CDR3 reads CASSFVSGGAFGYTF. The CDR3 DNA is TGTGCCAGCAGTTTCGTTTCTGGGGGGGCCTTTGGCTACACCTTC.

The chain links TRBV6-5 to TRBJ1-4; 8 bases map to TRBD1. Per the germline V gene, CDR1 is MNHEY and CDR2 is SVGAGI. The CDR3 extends over 13 amino acids. Unmatched junction bases numbered 7, after V lost 9 bases and J lost 7 bases. CDR3 nucleotides: TGTGCCAGTCGTGACAGGGGAAGTGAAAAACTGTTTTTT. The encoded protein is CASRDRGSEKLFF.

Concerning this clone itself: A junction end diverges from the germline sequence, so it may reflect a read error. The chain carries TRBV7-7 and TRBJ1-3; D uncertain. Germline V gives CDR1 SSHAT, CDR2 FNYEAQ (reference sequence). The CDR3 length is 16 residues. The CDR3 coding sequence is TGTGCTAGCAGCTTAGGCCCTGTCAGCTCTGGAAACACCATATATTTT. It encodes CASSLGPVSSGNTIYF.

The chain carries TRBV11-2 and TRBJ2-7, with D perhaps TRBD1 (6 bases). V lost 9 bases and J 6 bases, leaving 18 bases between the germline ends. CDR3 length: 13 residues. Per the germline V gene, CDR1 is SGHAT and CDR2 is FQNNGV. As DNA, the CDR3 is TGTGCCAGTACAGGGTCCGTTTCCGCCGAGCAGTACTTC. Translation: CASTGSVSAEQYF.

The V gene is TRBV6-2 or TRBV6-3, the J gene TRBJ2-5; perhaps TRBD2 as D (5 bases). Trimming took 2 bases from V and 2 from J, leaving 9 bases between them. This CDR3 region has 14 residues. The germline V gene has CDR1 MNHEY and CDR2 SVGEGT. CDR3 in amino acids: CASSYPLVQETQYF. DNA for the CDR3: TGTGCCAGCAGTTACCCACTAGTGCAAGAGACCCAGTACTTC.

V is TRBV13 and J is TRBJ2-1; D not certain. This CDR3 is built from 14 residues. V was pared by 2 bases and J by 4 bases, with 9 bases between. Looked up from germline, CDR1 is PRHDT and CDR2 is FYEKMQ (reference sequence). This CDR3 is CASSLNSVYNEQFF. In nucleotides, the CDR3 is TGTGCCAGCAGCTTAAACTCCGTATACAATGAGCAGTTCTTC.

In DNA form, the CDR3 reads TGTGCCAGTAGTATAACAGGGGGCAATCAGCCCCAGCATTTT. Protein: CASSITGGNQPQHF. The V gene is TRBV19, the J gene TRBJ1-5, with 7 bases matching TRBD1. CDR3 length: 14 amino acids. Trimming cost V 2 bases and J 2 bases; bases outside gene matches: 0. Germline V lookup: CDR1 LNHDA, CDR2 SQIVND (reference sequence).

The V and J genes are TRBV6-5 and TRBJ1-2; D not resolved. V lost 8 bases, J lost 8 bases, and 24 bases lay in between. Germline V gene sequence: CDR1 MNHEY, CDR2 SVGAGI. CDR3 length equals 15 residues. The CDR3 DNA follows: TGTGCCAGCTCATCCCTGTCCCCAGTAGCGGCCGGCTACACCTTC. Encoded protein: CASSSLSPVAAGYTF.

The chain combines TRBV12-3 or TRBV12-4 with TRBJ1-2; D call uncertain. This CDR3 is 12 amino acids long. Trimming left V 1 base short and J 8 bases short, with 8 bases between. CDR3 loop: CASSLEAGGYTF. The CDR3 DNA reads TGTGCCAGCAGTTTAGAGGCGGGCGGCTACACCTTC.

The rearrangement joins TRBV28 to TRBJ2-1; TRBD2 agrees at 7 bases. Trimming cost V 6 bases and J 14 bases; bases outside gene matches: 13. The V gene's germline CDR1 is MDHEN and CDR2 SYDVKM. This CDR3 has 13 amino acids. The CDR3 loop is CASSLRGGHQKFF. CDR3 bases: TGTGCCAGCAGCCTGAGGGGAGGGCACCAGAAGTTCTTC.

This clone was observed a few times. This chain uses TRBV27 with TRBJ1-5; no clear D gene. Looked up from germline, CDR1 is MNHEY and CDR2 is SMNVEV (reference sequence). This CDR3 is built from 14 residues. Between the trimmed V and J ends, which lost 1 base and 4 bases, there was a span of 8 bases. The CDR3 is CASSLLGRNQPQHF. DNA of the CDR3: TGTGCCAGCAGTTTATTGGGGAGGAATCAGCCCCAGCATTTT.

The chain joins TRBV4-3 to TRBJ1-2; 8 bases are shared with TRBD1. The trim removed 2 bases at V and 8 bases at J, leaving 7 bases unmatched. This CDR3 region has 14 residues. Germline V gene lookup returns CDR1 LGHNA and CDR2 YSLEER. The CDR3 reads CASSQQGARSGYTF. In DNA, the CDR3 is TGCGCCAGCAGCCAACAGGGGGCGCGGAGCGGCTACACCTTC.

This rearrangement joins TRBV21-1 to TRBJ1-2. TRBV21-1 is marked as a pseudogene. The CDR3 loop spans 17 amino acids. The CDR3, as DNA: TGTGCCAGCAGCACCCGAGGGAACAGTTGTTCCAACTATGGCTACACCTTC. It encodes CASSTRGNSCSNYGYTF.

This chain uses TRBV27 with TRBJ2-7; 7 bases align to TRBD1. Germline trimming cut 3 bases from V and 7 bases from J; bases unmatched to any gene: 6. CDR3 length: 13 residues. Germline loops: CDR1 MNHEY, CDR2 SMNVEV (reference sequence). The CDR3 region has the DNA TGTGCCAGCAGTTTTCCGGACAGGATTGAGCAGTACTTC. Its protein is CASSFPDRIEQYF.

This chain joins TRBV19 and TRBJ1-6; TRBD1 matches at 7 bases. CDR1 and CDR2 from the germline V gene are LNHDA and SQIVND (reference sequence). The CDR3 is made up of 13 amino acids. V dropped 8 bases and J dropped 7; count of bases not matched to a gene: 5. The CDR3 bases are TGTGCCAGTCGGCTGACAGGGAATTCACCCCTCCACTTT. Translated: CASRLTGNSPLHF.

This chain links TRBV6-5 with TRBJ1-2; the match to TRBD1 covers 10 bases. The CDR3 totals 15 residues. Germline-derived CDR1 and CDR2 are MNHEY and SVGAGI. V lost 6 bases to trimming and J lost 7 bases; unmatched junction nucleotides: 11. CDR3 region: CASRTIRDRGTGYTF. The CDR3 DNA reads TGTGCCAGCAGGACAATCCGGGACAGGGGCACTGGCTACACCTTC.

This chain uses TRBV7-2 with TRBJ2-7, with 7 bases that match TRBD1. V lost 7 bases to trimming and J lost 3 bases; unmatched junction nucleotides: 12. The CDR3 consists of 15 residues. The germline gives CDR1 SGHTA, CDR2 FQGNSA. CDR3: CASTQRGGRHYEQYF. The CDR3, as DNA: TGTGCCAGCACCCAACGAGGGGGCAGACACTACGAGCAGTACTTC. Filled out from reference TRBV7-2 and TRBJ2-7, the complete variable domain reads GAGVSQSPSNKVTEKGKDVELRCDPISGHTALYWYRQSLGQGLEFLIYFQGNSAPDKSGLPSDRFSAERTGGSVSTLTIQRTQQEDSAVYLCASTQRGGRHYEQYFGPGTRLTVT.

The V call is TRBV9, the J call TRBJ2-2; tentative D call: TRBD1 (6 bases). Trimming cost V 3 bases and J 4 bases, with 16 bases left between them. Germline CDR1 SGDLS, CDR2 YYNGEE. The CDR3 consists of 16 residues. This chain's CDR3 is CASSGSRDMGTGELFF. The DNA of the CDR3 is TGTGCCAGCAGCGGTAGTAGGGACATGGGCACCGGGGAGCTGTTTTTT.

This rearrangement joins TRBV7-2 to TRBJ2-1; 8 bases match TRBD2. Looked up from germline, CDR1 is SGHTA and CDR2 is FQGNSA. Unmatched junction bases numbered 6, after V lost 7 bases and J lost 4 bases. The CDR3 extends over 14 amino acids. CDR3 sequence: CASKGGGPYNEQFF. The CDR3 bases are TGTGCCAGCAAAGGCGGGGGGCCGTACAATGAGCAGTTCTTC. Variable domain in full (rest from reference TRBV7-2 and TRBJ2-1): GAGVSQSPSNKVTEKGKDVELRCDPISGHTALYWYRQSLGQGLEFLIYFQGNSAPDKSGLPSDRFSAERTGGSVSTLTIQRTQQEDSAVYLCASKGGGPYNEQFFGPGTRLTVL.

This chain uses TRBV3-1 (or the pseudogene TRBV3-2) with TRBJ2-6; TRBD1 matches at 8 bases. Germline V gives CDR1 LGHDT, CDR2 YNNKEL (reference sequence). The CDR3 has 17 amino acids. Trimming removed 4 bases from V and 3 bases from J; junction bases left unmatched: 8. The CDR3 nucleotides are TGTGCCAGCAGCCGGAATACAGGGGGAAGTGGGGCCAACGTCCTGACTTTC. Translation: CASSRNTGGSGANVLTF.

The chain uses TRBV7-2 and TRBJ1-2; the match to TRBD1 covers 9 bases. The CDR3 covers 13 residues. V lost 4 bases and J lost 4; bases outside the gene matches: 1. Germline assignment: CDR1 SGHTA and CDR2 FQGNSA. CDR3 residues: CASSWTGVYGYTF. The CDR3 coding sequence is TGTGCCAGCAGCTGGACAGGGGTCTATGGCTACACCTTC.

This clone was observed a few times. V is TRBV5-1 and J is TRBJ1-2; tentatively, D is TRBD1 (6 bases). From germline, CDR1 is SGHRS and CDR2 YFSETQ. This CDR3 comprises 15 residues. Trimming cost V 0 bases and J 4 bases, with 13 bases left between them. As DNA, the CDR3 is TGCGCCAGCAGCTTGGATGGGGGCGAAAGCTATGGCTACACCTTC. Its translation is CASSLDGGESYGYTF.